The entry that follows covers one TCR beta chain sequence. Its specific antigen is unknown. No per-base quality is available; no much larger clone lies one base away. The record originates from a study of blood T cell repertoires in COVID-19 (dated by TCRdb to between 2020 and 2021). In terms of the full investigation: Collaborator samples came from the United States, Italy and Spain and covered acute and convalescent phases of COVID-19. The sample metadata nearly always contained a de-identified subject ID, COVID-19 status, age in years and sex. Subjects who had been exposed to COVID-19, were actively infected with it, or had recovered from it provided the deeply sampled blood TCRbeta repertoires that made up the dataset. The prospective study material was composed of cDNA or gDNA derived from T cells, B-cell-depleted T cells, or PBMCs. Samples were obtained from the ongoing ImmuneRACE study (first 160 participants) and from some 1,300 subjects provided by 6 global collaborators. Where HLA class I and class II types were available, the types were taken from metadata supplied by the sample provider, not from assay-based typing. The repertoires were made available in a free public database intended to serve as a resource for research on the immune response to SARS-CoV-2. General conclusions and limits of the study: How much clinical and demographic metadata was included differed by source and by participant, and the metadata was provided uncurated.

The collaborating institutions used their own protocols to collect whole blood in K2EDTA tubes. For TCRbeta analysis, collaborator samples were shipped as frozen whole blood, as isolated PBMCs, or as DNA extracted from either sample type. The CDR3 covers 16 residues, taking in both the cysteine and the phenylalanine. Only the CDR3 portion is preserved as DNA: 48 bases, with reading frame beginning at the first base. CDR1 and CDR2 (MGHDK, SYGVNS) derive from the germline V gene. From V the trimming removes 1 base and from J it removes 4 bases, while the gene matches leave 7 bases of the junction unaccounted for. The immunoSEQ Assay, a bias-controlled multiplex PCR, was used to amplify TCRbeta CDR3 regions from genomic DNA. On the authors' methods: Nucleated cell counts per sample were estimated from amplification of reference gene primers within the assay. Sequence reads were collapsed and filtered to measure the absolute abundance of every unique TCRbeta CDR3 rearrangement. For each sample, productive Simpson clonality was calculated by taking the square root of Simpson's diversity index across productive rearrangements. The immuneACCESS repertoire file appears here via TCRdb, limited to in-frame rearrangements. These files lack a portion of the clones; in checked studies, under half of the deficit traces to unresolved V genes, and the cause of the others is not known. V and J calls and clone size are those listed in that table; D and trimming were worked out from the DNA. Present in this sample are 250,000 to 300,000 clones, about nine tenths of which were seen just once. Roughly 3.3% of the sample is taken by the ten largest.

In this chain, TRBV25-1 is recombined with TRBJ1-2; 9 bases in between match TRBD1. The sequence was obtained from a middle-aged woman with acute or convalescent COVID-19. Material for sequencing was peripheral blood. The nucleotide sequence reads TGTGCCAGCAGTGAATTCTTCGGGACAGGGCCCTATGGCTACACCTTC. Its product reads: CASSEFFGTGPYGYTF.